This is a list of T cell receptor beta chains from one sample in a study of CD8 T cells in ankylosing spondylitis. TCRdb reprocessed the 5' RACE reads with MiXCR, giving one entry per CDR3 protein. The data show around 150,000 distinct CDR3 sequences, around two fifths seen once. Sequenced material: synovial fluid, either unsorted or a sorted T cell fraction (not recorded which). The receptors stem from a male donor with ankylosing spondylitis. Each CDR3 is given with its conserved first and last residue. The order of the fields is D gene, V gene, clone size, J gene, CDR3 DNA, CDR3 protein. The D gene is left open where the match is weak. Rows give clone size only sometimes, using once, few, many, or a class for an expanded clone.

.	TRBV5-1	.	TRBJ2-7	TGCGCCAGCACTTTGGAGGCTAGCGCACCCTACGAGCAGTACTTC	CASTLEASAPYEQYF
TRBD1	TRBV10-3	many	TRBJ2-7	TGTGCCATCAGTGAGCCGGGACAGGGGAAATACGAGCAGTACTTC	CAISEPGQGKYEQYF
TRBD1	TRBV7-9	.	TRBJ1-4	TGTGCCAGCAGCTTAACGGGACAGGGGCCGGCTAATGAAAAACTGTTTTTT	CASSLTGQGPANEKLFF
.	TRBV6-6	few	TRBJ1-2	TGTGCCAGCGCCCGGCTCTTTAACTATGGCTACACCTTC	CASARLFNYGYTF
TRBD2	TRBV4-1	.	TRBJ2-7	TGCGCCAGCAGCCAAGTTCCTAGCGGACTATACGAGCAGTACTTC	CASSQVPSGLYEQYF
.	TRBV19	.	TRBJ2-1	TGTGCCAGTAGTATAGACCCGGGGGTATTGTACAATGAGCAGTTCTTC	CASSIDPGVLYNEQFF
.	TRBV5-1	.	TRBJ2-4	TGCGCCAGCAGCTTGGACTTGGGGGGAAACATTCAGTACTTC	CASSLDLGGNIQYF
.	TRBV9	.	TRBJ1-2	TGTGCCAGCAGCGAAACCCCTCGTGTCACACGAATCTATGGCTACACCTTC	CASSETPRVTRIYGYTF
.	TRBV10-3	.	TRBJ2-1	TGTGCCATCCGTCGACCCGGGGTGGATGAGCAGTTCTTC	CAIRRPGVDEQFF
.	TRBV27	.	TRBJ1-6	TGTGCCAGCAGTTTAGGCCAGGGGTATTATAATTCACCCCTCCACTTT	CASSLGQGYYNSPLHF
.	TRBV13	.	TRBJ1-2	TGTGCCAGCAGCTTAGATGGGGTTGACTATGGCTACACCTTC	CASSLDGVDYGYTF
.	TRBV29-1	many	TRBJ2-7	TGCAGCGTGCCGTGGTGGCAGGTCTACGAGCAGTACTTC	CSVPWWQVYEQYF
TRBD2	TRBV6-4	.	TRBJ2-1	TGTGCCAGCAGCTCGCGGGGGGGAAGCGATGAGCAGTTCTTC	CASSSRGGSDEQFF